This TCR beta chain was documented in a study of blood T cells in healthy people across ages. The second PCR ran roughly 7 to 12 cycles with a sample-barcoded 5' primer and J-beta primers. TCRdb re-derived calls from the 5' RACE reads in MiXCR, one entry per CDR3 protein. The sample yields 850,000 to 1,100,000 distinct CDR3 sequences, under 40% seen once. On this clonotype: Compared with germline, one end of the junction differs, possibly owing to a read error.

CDR3 length equals 15 residues. Per the germline V gene, CDR1 is LGHNA and CDR2 is YSLEER. Sequenced sample: blood. The V and J genes are TRBV4-3 and TRBJ1-2; D possibly corresponds to TRBD1 (5 bases). This clonotype was obtained from a man between 18 and 29 years old in good health. The CDR3 nucleotides are TGCTCCAGCAGCCGAGATCCGGGGCATCGGTATGGCTACACCTTC. This codes for CSSSRDPGHRYGYTF.